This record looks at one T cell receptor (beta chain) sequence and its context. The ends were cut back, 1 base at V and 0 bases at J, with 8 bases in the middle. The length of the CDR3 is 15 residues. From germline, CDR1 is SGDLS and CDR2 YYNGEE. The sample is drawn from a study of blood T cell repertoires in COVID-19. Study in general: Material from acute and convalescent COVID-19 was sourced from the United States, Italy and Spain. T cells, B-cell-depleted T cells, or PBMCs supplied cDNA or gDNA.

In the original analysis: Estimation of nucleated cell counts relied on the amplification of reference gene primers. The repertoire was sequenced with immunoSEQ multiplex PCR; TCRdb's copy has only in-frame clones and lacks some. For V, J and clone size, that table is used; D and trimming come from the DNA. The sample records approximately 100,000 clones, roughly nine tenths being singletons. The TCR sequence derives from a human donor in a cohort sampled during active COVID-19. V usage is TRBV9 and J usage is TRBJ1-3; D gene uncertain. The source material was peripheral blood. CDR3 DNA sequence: TGTGCCAGCAGCGTATCTGCGGGCTCTGGAAACACCATATATTTT. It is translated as CASSVSAGSGNTIYF.